These T cell receptor beta chains were read from a single sample in a study of identical twins. One entry per CDR3 protein results from TCRdb running MiXCR on the 5' RACE reads. In the table there are about 1.7 million distinct CDR3 sequences, about 30% of which are singletons. Sequenced sample: cord blood. The receptors shown here come from a newborn girl in good health. Both conserved end residues are part of each CDR3. D genes are given only for firm matches. Size values are once, few and many counts, or a class for expanded clones, and some rows have none.

TRBD2	TRBJ2-1	once	TRBV7-9	CASTWGGMGNEQFF	TGTGCCAGCACCTGGGGAGGGATGGGGAATGAGCAGTTCTTC
NA	TRBJ1-6	NA	TRBV5-1	CASSLNRGSGGSPLHF	TGCGCCAGCAGCTTGAACCGCGGATCCGGAGGGTCACCCCTCCACTTT
NA	TRBJ2-2	NA	TRBV4-2	CASSQPVGGANTGELFF	TGTGCCAGCAGCCAACCCGTGGGCGGGGCGAACACCGGGGAGCTGTTTTTT
TRBD2	TRBJ2-7	few	TRBV3-1	CASSPTRLAGYPMSQYF	TGTGCCAGCAGCCCGACAAGGCTAGCGGGGTATCCTATGTCGCAGTACTTC
NA	TRBJ2-1	NA	TRBV7-9	CASSFRGVGPHNEQFF	TGTGCCAGCAGCTTCAGGGGAGTGGGGCCCCACAATGAGCAGTTCTTC
TRBD1	TRBJ2-3	NA	TRBV28	CASSPQGFSDTQYF	TGTGCCAGCAGCCCACAGGGGTTCTCGGATACGCAGTATTTT
NA	TRBJ1-4	few	TRBV7-8	CASSLERSRPNEKLFF	TGTGCCAGCAGCTTAGAAAGGTCCAGGCCTAATGAAAAACTGTTTTTT
NA	TRBJ2-3	many	TRBV28	CASRGTAGTDTQYF	TGTGCCAGCAGGGGAACGGCTGGCACAGATACGCAGTATTTT
NA	TRBJ2-1	NA	TRBV12-3/TRBV12-4	CASSTLLKGNEQFF	TGTGCCAGCAGTACCCTTTTAAAGGGCAATGAGCAGTTCTTC
NA	TRBJ1-1	few	TRBV27	CASSFQQGYNTEAFF	TGTGCCAGCAGTTTTCAACAGGGCTATAACACTGAAGCTTTCTTT
NA	TRBJ2-3	few	TRBV25-1	CASSEVIGDTQYF	TGTGCCAGCAGTGAAGTTATAGGGGATACGCAGTATTTT
TRBD1	TRBJ1-6	NA	TRBV10-3	CAISNRDRGNSPLHF	TGTGCCATCAGCAACCGGGACAGGGGTAATTCACCCCTCCACTTT
NA	TRBJ1-1	NA	TRBV20-1	CSAIGGRMNTEAFF	TGCAGTGCTATCGGGGGGAGGATGAACACTGAAGCTTTCTTT
NA	TRBJ1-5	NA	TRBV6-2/TRBV6-3	CASSYDGASNQPQHF	TGTGCCAGCAGTTACGACGGCGCTAGCAATCAGCCCCAGCATTTT
TRBD1	TRBJ1-6	NA	TRBV3-1	CASSLGQGLSPLHF	TGTGCCAGCAGCCTGGGACAGGGCCTTTCACCCCTCCACTTT
TRBD2	TRBJ2-1	few	TRBV2	CASWGRGGIYNEQFF	TGTGCCAGCTGGGGTCGCGGGGGGATATACAATGAGCAGTTCTTC
NA	TRBJ2-6	NA	TRBV4-1	CASSQFGVSGANVLTF	TGCGCCAGCAGCCAATTCGGCGTATCTGGGGCCAACGTCCTGACTTTC